The source of this T cell receptor beta chain is a study of control samples from healthy donors and cancer patients. The germline V gene encodes CDR1 MNHEY and CDR2 SVGAGI. CDR3 length: 14 residues. Trimming shortened V by 7 bases and J by 4 bases, and 14 bases separated the two germline ends. Clones were read by immunoSEQ multiplex PCR, and TCRdb kept only the in-frame ones, dropping some. The sample carries about 180,000 clones, almost 90% recorded once. This receptor was identified in a woman between 45 and 65 years old in good health. Sequencing input: blood. The gene calls are TRBV6-5 and TRBJ1-5; D uncertain. The DNA of the CDR3 is TGTGCCAGCAAGTTCCCCGGTCGTAATCAGCCCCAGCATTTT. Its protein is CASKFPGRNQPQHF.